One sample yielded the 9 T cell receptor beta chains listed below, sequenced in a study of cytomegalovirus exposure and HLA in healthy donors. The PCR employed 60 Vbeta primers together with 13 Jbeta primers. TCRdb's table, derived via immunoSEQ multiplex PCR, lists solely in-frame clones and lacks some. Here the sample spans about 140,000 clones, about four fifths being singletons. Sequenced input: PBMCs. These TCRs come from a young man in good health and CMV-seronegative.

The genes are TRBV11-2 and TRBJ2-3, with D possibly matching TRBD1 (5 bases). Trimming took off 1 base at V and 0 bases at J, with 17 bases between the two ends. Germline V gene sequence: CDR1 SGHAT, CDR2 FQNNGV. The CDR3 is 18 amino acids. CDR3 protein: CASSLGSLGQISTDTQYF. In nucleotides, the CDR3 is TGTGCCAGCAGCTTAGGGTCTCTAGGACAAATTAGCACAGATACGCAGTATTTT.

The gene calls are TRBV28 and TRBJ1-5, with 8 bases aligning to TRBD1. The germline V gene encodes CDR1 MDHEN and CDR2 SYDVKM. The CDR3 has 17 amino acids. V shed 4 bases, J shed 3 bases, and the junction held 11 bases outside the gene matches. The CDR3 DNA sequence: TGTGCCAGCAGTTCTGACAGGGGACCTCTGAACAATCAGCCCCAGCATTTT. It encodes CASSSDRGPLNNQPQHF.

This chain connects TRBV5-1 to TRBJ1-4; D might be TRBD1 (6 bases). This CDR3 contains 12 residues. V lost 3 bases, J lost 8 bases, and 8 bases lay in between. Germline-derived CDR1 and CDR2 are SGHRS and YFSETQ. Written as DNA, the CDR3 is TGCGCCAGCAGCTCTACAGGGGAAAAACTGTTTTTT. Encoded protein: CASSSTGEKLFF. The full variable domain, rest sourced from reference TRBV5-1 and TRBJ1-4, is KAGVTQTPRYLIKTRGQQVTLSCSPISGHRSVSWYQQTPGQGLQFLFEYFSETQRNKGNFPGRFSGRQFSNSRSEMNVSTLELGDSALYLCASSSTGEKLFFGSGTQLSVL.

The chain combines TRBV6-5 with TRBJ2-7; 8 bases match TRBD1. CDR3 length: 12 amino acids. Germline V lookup: CDR1 MNHEY, CDR2 SVGAGI. J lost 3 bases, V lost 8 bases, and 3 bases had no gene match. For the CDR3, the DNA is TGTGCCAGCCGGACAGGGATCTACGAGCAGTACTTC. This encodes CASRTGIYEQYF.

This clone was detected only once. Here the CDR3 reads CASSYTGYNEQFF. In nucleotides, the CDR3 is TGTGCCAGCAGTTACACGGGGTACAATGAGCAGTTCTTC. This chain links TRBV6-6 with TRBJ2-1, with D maybe TRBD2 (5 bases). V was cut by 2 bases and J by 4 bases, with 6 bases left in between. CDR3 size: 13 residues. Germline lookup yields CDR1 MNHNY and CDR2 SVGAGI (reference sequence).

The chain links TRBV7-9 to TRBJ2-5; 8 bases fit TRBD1. Gene TRBJ2-7 matches the end of the DNA better, so the J call may be wrong. Germline V lookup: CDR1 SEHNR, CDR2 FQNEAQ (reference sequence). The CDR3 length is 15 residues. The CDR3 protein is CASSQTGQANYEQYF. DNA of the CDR3: TGTGCCAGCAGCCAGACGGGACAGGCGAACTACGAGCAGTACTTC.

The DNA of the CDR3 is TGTGCCAGCAGCAAACGTGGCAGGGTGAACACTGAAGCTTTCTTT. Translation: CASSKRGRVNTEAFF. The V gene is TRBV7-9, the J gene TRBJ1-1; TRBD1 is a possible D gene (5 bases). CDR1 SEHNR and CDR2 FQNEAQ come from the germline V gene (reference sequence). Between the trimmed V and J ends, which lost 5 bases and 0 bases, there was a span of 13 bases. The CDR3 sequence is 15 residues long.

V and J are TRBV27 and TRBJ2-7; 10 bases align to TRBD1. Germline loops: CDR1 MNHEY, CDR2 SMNVEV (reference sequence). Germline trimming cut 6 bases from V and 2 bases from J; bases unmatched to any gene: 4. This CDR3 contains 14 residues. The CDR3 nucleotides are TGTGCCAGCAGACCGGGACAGGGGACCTACGAGCAGTACTTC. Amino acids: CASRPGQGTYEQYF.

This chain connects TRBV14 to TRBJ1-5; weak D call: TRBD1 (6 bases). Germline CDR1 reads SGHDN; CDR2 reads FVKESK. This CDR3 region has 15 residues. V gave up 4 bases and J gave up 7 bases, with 17 bases separating them. CDR3 nucleotide sequence: TGTGCCAGCAGCCGACACAGGGTTTTAAGGCAGCCCCAGCATTTT. Translation: CASSRHRVLRQPQHF.